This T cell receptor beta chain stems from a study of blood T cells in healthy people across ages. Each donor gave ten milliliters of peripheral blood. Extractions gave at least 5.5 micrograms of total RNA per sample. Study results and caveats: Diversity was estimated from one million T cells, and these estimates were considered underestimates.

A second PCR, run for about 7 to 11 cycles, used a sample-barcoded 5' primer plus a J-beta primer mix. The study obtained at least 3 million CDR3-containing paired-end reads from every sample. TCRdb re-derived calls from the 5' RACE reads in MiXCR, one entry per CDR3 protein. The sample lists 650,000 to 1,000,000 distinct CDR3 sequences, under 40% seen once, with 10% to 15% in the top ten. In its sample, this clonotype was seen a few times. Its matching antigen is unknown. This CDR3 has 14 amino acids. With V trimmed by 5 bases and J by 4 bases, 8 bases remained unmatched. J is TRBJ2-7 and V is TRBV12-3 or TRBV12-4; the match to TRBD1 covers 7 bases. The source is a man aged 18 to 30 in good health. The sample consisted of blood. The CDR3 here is CASSVKTGEYEQYF. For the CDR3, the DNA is TGTGCCAGCAGTGTCAAAACAGGGGAGTACGAGCAGTACTTC.